These 6 T cell receptor beta chains were sequenced from one sample in a study of T cells in Graves' hyperthyroidism and ophthalmopathy. Amplification yielded TCR beta CDR3 regions, with RNA transcripts as the source. TCR CDR3 regions were first amplified by RT-PCR with HTBI primers. In TCRdb, the multiplex PCR reads were re-called with MiXCR into one record per CDR3 protein. The table includes approximately 520,000 distinct CDR3 sequences, roughly 20% detected once. The sequenced sample was blood. All receptors derive from a man aged 18 to 29 with Graves' hyperthyroidism.

The chain couples TRBV28 to TRBJ2-3; unclear D gene. Trimming took off 3 bases at V and 0 bases at J, with 7 bases between the two ends. Germline V gene sequence: CDR1 MDHEN, CDR2 SYDVKM. The CDR3 contains 14 residues. The CDR3 region is CASSFPTSTDTQYF. In DNA form, the CDR3 reads TGTGCCAGCAGTTTCCCCACCAGCACAGATACGCAGTATTTT.

This clonotype was seen a few times. CDR3 coding DNA: TGTGCCAGTAGTAGGCGGCAGGGGGCGGAGACCCAGTACTTC. Translating it yields CASSRRQGAETQYF. The V and J genes are TRBV19 and TRBJ2-5; 8 bases are shared with TRBD1. V dropped 4 bases and J dropped 5; count of bases not matched to a gene: 6. The germline CDR1 and CDR2 sequences are LNHDA and SQIVND (reference sequence). The CDR3 is 14 residues long.

This clonotype was seen ten or more times. V is TRBV19 and J is TRBJ1-1; no reliable D call. The CDR3 covers 13 residues. Germline CDR1 reads LNHDA; CDR2 reads SQIVND (reference sequence). With 7 bases removed from V and 5 bases from J, the gap between germline ends came to 14 bases. The CDR3 is CASNGRQGTEAFF. The CDR3 DNA follows: TGTGCCAGTAACGGCAGGCAAGGGACTGAAGCTTTCTTT. Together with reference TRBV19 and TRBJ1-1, the CDR3 gives the full variable domain: DGGITQSPKYLFRKEGQNVTLSCEQNLNHDAMYWYRQDPGQGLRLIYYSQIVNDFQKGDIAEGYSVSREKKESFPLTVTSAQKNPTAFYLCASNGRQGTEAFFGQGTRLTVV.

This clonotype came up many times. The V and J genes are TRBV20-1 and TRBJ2-7; no reliable D call. The V gene's germline CDR1 is DFQATT and CDR2 SNEGSKA (reference sequence). V was clipped by 5 bases and J by 4 bases, with 9 bases between them. This CDR3 has 11 residues. This CDR3 reads CSAPVFYEQYF. In nucleotides, the CDR3 is TGCAGTGCTCCGGTGTTTTACGAGCAGTACTTC.

The rearrangement links TRBV20-1 to TRBJ2-5; TRBD1 agrees at 7 bases. Trimming took 8 bases from V and 0 from J; bases not matched to a gene: 9. The CDR3 covers 14 residues. Germline V CDR1 and CDR2: DFQATT, SNEGSKA (reference sequence). The chain's CDR3 is CSTKGTEYQETQYF. The CDR3 DNA reads as TGCAGTACCAAGGGGACAGAGTACCAAGAGACCCAGTACTTC.

In its sample, this clonotype was seen many times. The rearrangement joins TRBV10-3 to TRBJ1-1; tentatively, D is TRBD1 (6 bases). CDR3 length equals 14 residues. Germline V lookup: CDR1 ENHRY, CDR2 SYGVKD. V lost 3 bases, J lost 1 base, and 9 bases lay in between. This CDR3 is CAISEGQTNTEAFF. DNA of the CDR3: TGTGCCATCAGTGAAGGACAGACGAACACTGAAGCTTTCTTT.